The 28 T cell receptor beta chains listed next were all sequenced from one sample in a study of blood T cell repertoires in COVID-19. TCRdb's table, derived via immunoSEQ multiplex PCR, lists solely in-frame clones and lacks some. Among about 190,000 clones listed, roughly three quarters were seen once. The specimen was peripheral blood. The receptors were sampled from an elderly woman with COVID-19, enrolled during active disease.

The V and J genes are TRBV5-1 and TRBJ2-3; TRBD2 matches 9 bases. The CDR3 runs 17 residues. CDR1 is SGHRS and CDR2 is YFSETQ in the germline V gene. The J segment lost 2 bases and the V segment lost 0 bases, leaving 7 bases of the junction unmatched. Here the CDR3 reads CASSLGSPSGDTDTQYF. CDR3 DNA: TGCGCCAGCAGCTTGGGAAGTCCTAGCGGGGACACAGATACGCAGTATTTT.

The chain recombines TRBV6-5 with TRBJ2-3; 7 nucleotides agree with TRBD2. Germline assignment: CDR1 MNHEY and CDR2 SVGAGI. Trimming cost V 6 bases and J 6 bases; bases outside gene matches: 9. The CDR3 is 14 amino acids. In nucleotides, the CDR3 is TGTGCCAGCAGCCAAGGGACTAATGGGGATACGCAGTATTTT. It encodes CASSQGTNGDTQYF.

This clone was seen only a few times. The chain carries TRBV2 and TRBJ2-7; D gene unclear. Germline V gene lookup returns CDR1 SNHLY and CDR2 FYNNEI. This CDR3 spans 11 amino acids. Trimming left V 3 bases short and J 2 bases short, with 2 bases between. The DNA for the CDR3 is TGTGCCAGCAGTGACACCTACGAGCAGTACTTC. The encoded protein is CASSDTYEQYF.

This chain uses TRBV6-2 or TRBV6-3 with TRBJ2-7; D might be TRBD2 (6 bases). Germline CDR1 MNHEY, CDR2 SVGEGT. V dropped 0 bases and J dropped 3 bases, with 12 bases sitting between them. This CDR3 region has 15 residues. The CDR3 DNA reads TGTGCCAGCAGTTACTCCCGGGACTCATACTACGAGCAGTACTTC. Its protein product is CASSYSRDSYYEQYF.

V gene TRBV29-1 combines with J gene TRBJ2-2, with D unclear. Per germline, CDR1 SQVTM and CDR2 ANQGSEA. The CDR3 loop spans 15 amino acids. V was pared by 5 bases and J by 0 bases, with 13 bases between. CDR3: CSVKRRLANTGELFF. Written as DNA, the CDR3 is TGCAGCGTTAAACGGCGGCTAGCGAACACCGGGGAGCTGTTTTTT.

This clone was picked up a small number of times. The chain has TRBV6-1 and TRBJ2-5; 12 bases align to TRBD2. The junction had 12 bases not matched to a gene; V was cut back by 3 bases and J by 7 bases. The CDR3 spans 17 residues. The germline gives CDR1 MNHNS, CDR2 SASEGT. In DNA form, the CDR3 reads TGTGCCAGCAGTGATCTAGCGGGGGGGCGGACTTTCTCGACCCAGTACTTC. It codes for CASSDLAGGRTFSTQYF.

The chain uses TRBV20-1 and TRBJ1-1; D is possibly TRBD1 (6 bases). The germline CDR1 and CDR2 sequences are DFQATT and SNEGSKA (reference sequence). Trimming took 6 bases from V and 5 from J, leaving 10 bases between them. The CDR3 has 11 residues. The CDR3 is CSAGGATEAFF. In DNA form, the CDR3 reads TGCAGTGCCGGGGGGGCGACTGAAGCTTTCTTT.

J is TRBJ2-7 and V is TRBV7-2; the D gene is possibly TRBD2 (5 bases). Germline V gene data show CDR1 as SGHTA and CDR2 as FQGNSA. V gave up 2 bases and J gave up 3 bases, with 17 bases separating them. The CDR3 extends over 16 amino acids. CDR3 DNA: TGTGCCAGCAGCTTAAGCAGTAAATTGGAGGTCTACGAGCAGTACTTC. It encodes CASSLSSKLEVYEQYF.

The chain joins TRBV7-3 to TRBJ2-1; the match to TRBD2 covers 10 bases. Per the germline V gene, CDR1 is SGHTA and CDR2 is FQGTGA. The CDR3 length is 17 residues. V was pared by 1 base and J by 4 bases, with 7 bases of the junction left unmatched. The CDR3 DNA reads as TGTGCCAGCAGCTTAAGTAGGGCTAGCGGGGGTTACAATGAGCAGTTCTTC. Protein: CASSLSRASGGYNEQFF.

This clone was seen a few times. The chain's CDR3 is CASSPLLSTDTQYF. The CDR3 DNA follows: TGTGCCAGCAGCCCACTCCTCAGCACAGATACGCAGTATTTT. The rearrangement uses TRBV11-1 and TRBJ2-3, with unresolved D. Trimming removed 5 bases at V and 0 bases at J, with 9 bases between. Germline-derived CDR1 and CDR2 are SGHAT and FQDESV (reference sequence). CDR3 length: 14 residues.

This clone was counted a single time. The chain couples TRBV6-5 to TRBJ1-2; D ambiguous. V was trimmed by 0 bases and J by 0 bases, leaving 5 bases between them. The CDR3 is 14 residues long. Germline V gene lookup returns CDR1 MNHEY and CDR2 SVGAGI. The CDR3: CASSYSRANYGYTF. The CDR3 region has the DNA TGTGCCAGCAGTTACTCCCGAGCTAACTATGGCTACACCTTC.

The chain has TRBV5-1 and TRBJ2-1, with D hard to call. Germline V lookup: CDR1 SGHRS, CDR2 YFSETQ. CDR3 length equals 14 residues. The V end was cut by 0 bases, the J end by 8 bases, with 12 bases between. CDR3 coding DNA: TGCGCCAGCAGCTTGGACCCGGCGGCCGATGAGCAGTTCTTC. The encoded protein is CASSLDPAADEQFF.

V usage is TRBV19 and J usage is TRBJ2-1; D remains unclear. Germline V gives CDR1 LNHDA, CDR2 SQIVND (reference sequence). V was shortened by 1 base and J by 5 bases, with 6 bases between the two germline ends. This CDR3 is built from 13 residues. Written as DNA, the CDR3 is TGTGCCAGTAGTATAGTACAGCACAATGAGCAGTTCTTC. This codes for CASSIVQHNEQFF.

J is TRBJ2-3 and V is TRBV11-3; 11 nucleotides align to TRBD1. This CDR3 is built from 13 residues. With 3 bases clipped from V and 9 bases from J, the junction kept 2 bases outside the gene matches. Per germline, CDR1 SGHNT and CDR2 YENEEA. The CDR3 protein is CASSLDRGRTQYF. CDR3 nucleotide sequence: TGTGCCAGCAGCTTGGACAGGGGGCGCACGCAGTATTTT.

V is TRBV5-5 and J is TRBJ2-5; D not certain. The CDR3 length is 15 residues. V gave up 4 bases and J gave up 1 base, with 14 bases separating them. The germline V gene encodes CDR1 SGHKS and CDR2 YYEKEE (reference sequence). The chain's CDR3 is CASSPTVGPQETQYF. CDR3 in DNA: TGTGCCAGCAGCCCCACCGTGGGCCCCCAAGAGACCCAGTACTTC.

CDR3 region: CAISSRTGGYEQYF. The CDR3 DNA follows: TGTGCCATCAGTTCCCGGACAGGGGGCTACGAGCAGTACTTC. The chain couples TRBV10-3 to TRBJ2-7; 10 nucleotides align to TRBD1. CDR1 and CDR2 from the germline V gene are ENHRY and SYGVKD. The V and J ends lost 5 bases and 3 bases, in that order; junction bases with no gene match: 4. The CDR3 loop spans 14 amino acids.

The V gene is TRBV7-9, the J gene TRBJ1-5; 9 bases map to TRBD1. The trim removed 5 bases at V and 6 bases at J, leaving 5 bases unmatched. The CDR3 runs 14 residues. Germline V gene sequence: CDR1 SEHNR, CDR2 FQNEAQ (reference sequence). CDR3 DNA: TGTGCCAGCAGCCCCGGACAGGGGCCTCAGCCCCAGCATTTT. Translating it yields CASSPGQGPQPQHF.

This clone was seen once. The chain employs TRBV2 and TRBJ2-7; 13 bases agree with TRBD2. V gave up 5 bases and J gave up 2 bases; unmatched junction bases: 3. The CDR3 length is 15 residues. Germline V lookup: CDR1 SNHLY, CDR2 FYNNEI. Here the CDR3 reads CASSPTSGGAYEQYF. In DNA form, the CDR3 reads TGTGCCAGCAGTCCCACTAGCGGGGGGGCCTACGAGCAGTACTTC.

This chain's CDR3 is CASRRVARQVRMNTEAFF. In nucleotides, the CDR3 is TGTGCCAGCAGGAGAGTCGCCCGACAGGTTAGGATGAACACTGAAGCTTTCTTT. V usage is TRBV27 and J usage is TRBJ1-1; possible D gene TRBD1, 6 bases. V was pared by 6 bases and J by 0 bases, with 23 bases between. Germline V gene lookup returns CDR1 MNHEY and CDR2 SMNVEV (reference sequence). The CDR3 length is 18 residues.

V usage is TRBV4-1 and J usage is TRBJ1-1; tentatively, D is TRBD1 (5 bases). Germline assignment: CDR1 MGHRA and CDR2 YSYEKL. The V end lost 4 bases, the J end lost 14 bases, and 23 bases lay between the germline ends. This CDR3 comprises 14 residues. CDR3 in DNA: TGCGCCAGCAGCCCAAGCGGGCAGGGTCGGAGGAAGTTCTTT. Translating it yields CASSPSGQGRRKFF.

The chain carries TRBV29-1 and TRBJ1-2; the D gene is possibly TRBD1 (5 bases). V lost 2 bases, J lost 7 bases, and 14 bases lay in between. Germline values: CDR1 SQVTM, CDR2 ANQGSEA. The CDR3 extends over 13 amino acids. The CDR3 DNA reads as TGCAGCGTTGAAAGGGCCCCAGGGTCTGGCTACACCTTC. Translating it yields CSVERAPGSGYTF.

This clone was observed a single time. V and J are TRBV19 and TRBJ1-1, with D possibly TRBD1 on 5 matching bases. V dropped 4 bases and J dropped 3 bases, with 18 bases sitting between them. The CDR3 is made up of 16 amino acids. CDR1 and CDR2 from the germline V gene are LNHDA and SQIVND (reference sequence). CDR3 amino acids: CASSRGLLGGHTEAFF. The CDR3 DNA reads as TGTGCCAGTAGTAGGGGTCTCTTGGGGGGTCACACTGAAGCTTTCTTT.

The chain links TRBV4-3 to TRBJ2-3, with a weak D call TRBD2 (5 bases). Germline assignment: CDR1 LGHNA and CDR2 YSLEER. Deletions cut 0 bases from V and 2 bases from J, with 18 bases between. This CDR3 is 18 amino acids long. The CDR3 spells CASSQDVPGLGYTDTQYF. The CDR3 DNA reads as TGCGCCAGCAGCCAAGATGTTCCGGGGTTGGGGTACACAGATACGCAGTATTTT.

The gene calls are TRBV2 and TRBJ1-2; TRBD1 agrees at 10 bases. The V gene's germline CDR1 is SNHLY and CDR2 FYNNEI. This CDR3 spans 13 amino acids. V shed 6 bases, J shed 7 bases, and the junction held 5 bases outside the gene matches. In DNA form, the CDR3 reads TGTGCCAGCAGAGGGGACAGGGGAAGTGGCTACACCTTC. This sequence encodes CASRGDRGSGYTF. Full variable domain (remainder filled in from reference TRBV2 and TRBJ1-2): EPEVTQTPSHQVTQMGQEVILRCVPISNHLYFYWYRQILGQKVEFLVSFYNNEISEKSEIFDDQFSVERPDGSNFTLKIRSTKLEDSAMYFCASRGDRGSGYTFGSGTRLTVV.

The chain uses TRBV6-2 or TRBV6-3 and TRBJ1-1, with a weak D call TRBD1 (6 bases). The V gene lost 5 bases and the J gene lost 8 bases, with 18 bases spanning the gap. This CDR3 has 14 amino acids. CDR1 is MNHEY and CDR2 is SVGEGT in the germline V gene. The CDR3 here is CASSGPGHIREAFF. CDR3 DNA: TGTGCCAGCAGTGGACCGGGACACATAAGGGAAGCTTTCTTT.

This sequence joins TRBV7-9 and TRBJ2-1; TRBD2 matches at 9 bases. The V and J ends lost 5 bases and 3 bases, in that order; junction bases with no gene match: 8. CDR1 is SEHNR and CDR2 is FQNEAQ in the germline V gene (reference sequence). This CDR3 region has 16 residues. This chain's CDR3 is CASSLKTSGIYNEQFF. CDR3 nucleotides: TGTGCCAGCAGCCTTAAGACTAGCGGAATCTACAATGAGCAGTTCTTC.

V gene TRBV11-3 combines with J gene TRBJ2-3; 9 bases map to TRBD2. There are 17 residues in the CDR3. V was clipped by 5 bases and J by 3 bases; unmatched bases: 12. Germline assignment: CDR1 SGHNT and CDR2 YENEEA. CDR3 sequence (DNA): TGTGCCAGCAGCCCGTGGGCCGGGACTAGCTTAACAGATACGCAGTATTTT. This encodes CASSPWAGTSLTDTQYF.

This clone was found a few times. CDR3 bases: TGTGCCAGCAGTTACGGGCGGGAAAATCAGCCCCAGCATTTT. Translating it yields CASSYGRENQPQHF. The chain uses TRBV6-6 and TRBJ1-5, with D unclear. Germline lookup yields CDR1 MNHNY and CDR2 SVGAGI (reference sequence). Trimming stripped 2 bases from V and 4 bases from J, with 9 bases between. This CDR3 is 14 amino acids long.